One sample yielded the 10 T cell receptor beta chains listed below, sequenced in a study of CD8+ T cells in alopecia areata. RNA extraction was followed by reverse transcription into cDNA, which acted as the sequencing template. The assay was immunoSEQ multiplex PCR, and TCRdb's table has in-frame clones only and misses some. The repertoire holds some 110,000 clones, around two fifths seen once, with over 3% in the top ten. Sequences were obtained from CD4+ T cells sorted from blood. The receptors come from a human donor with alopecia areata.

This chain joins TRBV29-1 and TRBJ1-1, with D uncertain. V was cut by 2 bases and J by 0 bases, with 7 bases left in between. The V gene's germline CDR1 is SQVTM and CDR2 ANQGSEA. The CDR3 loop spans 13 amino acids. Here the CDR3 reads CSVEYQLNTEAFF. CDR3 coding DNA: TGCAGCGTTGAATACCAGCTGAACACTGAAGCTTTCTTT.

This clone has a handful of counts. J is TRBJ2-5 and V is TRBV28; no clear D gene. Germline lookup yields CDR1 MDHEN and CDR2 SYDVKM. Trimming removed 10 bases from V and 5 bases from J, with 23 bases in between. CDR3 length: 15 amino acids. The CDR3 reads CATTTEAGSGETQYF. For the CDR3, the DNA is TGTGCCACCACAACTGAGGCCGGAAGTGGGGAGACCCAGTACTTC.

The V and J genes are TRBV4-1 and TRBJ2-6; D unclear. The CDR3 has 18 residues. Trimming stripped 0 bases from V and 2 bases from J, with 14 bases between. Germline CDR1 is MGHRA and CDR2 is YSYEKL. Here the CDR3 reads CASSQDEPFLPGANVLTF. CDR3 bases: TGCGCCAGCAGCCAAGATGAACCTTTTCTCCCTGGGGCCAACGTCCTGACTTTC.

V is TRBV29-1 and J is TRBJ2-3; 11 bases agree with TRBD2. This CDR3 has 15 amino acids. The germline V gene encodes CDR1 SQVTM and CDR2 ANQGSEA. The CDR3 sequence: CRATKGLAGTDTQYF. The DNA for the CDR3 is TGCAGAGCTACTAAGGGACTAGCGGGCACAGATACGCAGTATTTT.

In its sample, this clone was seen many times. This chain links TRBV12-5 with TRBJ1-6; D remains ambiguous. CDR1 is LGHNT and CDR2 is FRNRAP in the germline V gene. The germline V and J ends were trimmed by 0 bases and 5 bases, with 2 bases remaining between them. CDR3 length: 13 residues. DNA for the CDR3: TGTGCTAGTGGTTTGGTAGATAATTCACCCCTCCACTTT. Protein product: CASGLVDNSPLHF.

The chain uses TRBV5-6 and TRBJ2-5; 14 positions agree with TRBD2. Germline V gene sequence: CDR1 SGHDT, CDR2 YYEEEE. J was trimmed by 5 bases and V by 0 bases; bases with no gene match: 3. The CDR3 length is 16 residues. The CDR3, as DNA: TGTGCCAGCAGCTTGGTGGGACTAGCGGGAGTGGAGACCCAGTACTTC. As protein: CASSLVGLAGVETQYF.

The V gene is TRBV15, the J gene TRBJ2-3; 9 bases fit TRBD2. The germline CDR1 and CDR2 sequences are LNHNV and YYDKDF (reference sequence). This CDR3 is built from 14 residues. Unmatched junction bases numbered 6, after V lost 7 bases and J lost 4 bases. Here the CDR3 reads CATITTSGADTQYF. DNA for the CDR3: TGTGCCACCATCACGACTAGCGGCGCAGATACGCAGTATTTT.

This clone was detected a few times. The DNA for the CDR3 is TGTGCCAGCAGCCTCGGACTAGCGGGGGCTTCCAATGAGCAGTTCTTC. Amino acid sequence: CASSLGLAGASNEQFF. The rearrangement joins TRBV5-6 to TRBJ2-1; 13 positions match TRBD2. Germline CDR1 SGHDT, CDR2 YYEEEE. The V segment lost 4 bases and the J segment 6 bases; nucleotides outside the gene matches: 7. The CDR3 is 16 amino acids.

V is TRBV29-1 and J is TRBJ2-2; TRBD1 aligns across 8 bases. CDR1 is SQVTM and CDR2 is ANQGSEA in the germline V gene. The CDR3 has 13 amino acids. V lost 5 bases and J lost 11; bases outside the gene matches: 10. The chain's CDR3 is CSVSQGELRELFF. CDR3 sequence (DNA): TGCAGCGTTTCACAGGGGGAACTCCGAGAGCTGTTTTTT.

Turning to this clone: At one end, the junction sequence differs from germline, possibly due to a read error. The chain employs TRBV5-1 and TRBJ2-1, with D perhaps matching TRBD1 or TRBD2 (5 bases each). The germline CDR1 and CDR2 sequences are SGHRS and YFSETQ. The CDR3 totals 13 residues. CDR3 bases: TGCGCCAGCAGCTTGGCGGGCCAGGGAGTGTTGCTCTTC. Translating it yields CASSLAGQGVLLF.